The clone carrying this T cell receptor beta chain turned up a few times. What it binds is unknown. Vbeta (60) and Jbeta (13) primers were used in the PCR. Assay used: immunoSEQ multiplex PCR; TCRdb lists only in-frame clones, some missing. Of about 150,000 clones listed, roughly 84% are singletons. Germline V gene data show CDR1 as MNHNS and CDR2 as SASEGT. The trim removed 2 bases at V and 6 bases at J, leaving 13 bases unmatched. This CDR3 is built from 16 residues. This entry comes from a study of cytomegalovirus exposure and HLA in healthy donors. Points from the study as a whole: With high specificity and sensitivity, the classifier reportedly diagnosed cytomegalovirus status.

The clonotype comes from a man aged 30 to 39 in good health and CMV-seropositive. The V call is TRBV6-1, the J call TRBJ2-7; TRBD1 aligns across 7 bases. Sequencing was done on a sample of PBMCs. The CDR3: CASSEKRTKTGSEQYV. The DNA of the CDR3 is TGTGCCAGCAGTGAAAAGCGTACTAAGACAGGGTCCGAGCAGTACGTC.